This T cell receptor beta chain was sequenced in a study of blood T cells in healthy people across ages. Study findings and constraints: Observed TCR beta diversity per million T cells went down as age went up. This fall followed a roughly linear course with age.

The length of the CDR3 is 16 residues. V trimming: 5 bases; J trimming: 5 bases; junction bases outside the gene matches: 14. The germline V gene encodes CDR1 DFQATT and CDR2 SNEGSKA (reference sequence). Investigators took about 9.1 milliliters of peripheral blood from every donor. For this clonotype: What it binds is unknown.

With a J-beta primer mix and a sample-barcoded 5' primer, a second PCR ran about 7 to 11 cycles. A tag from a template-switch adaptor with 12 random nucleotides marked each cDNA molecule. TCRdb analysed the 5' RACE reads with MiXCR anew, one entry per CDR3 protein. The sample yields a few hundred thousand distinct CDR3 sequences, approximately 47% seen once. Sequenced material: blood. This sequence was found in a man aged 60 to 75 in good health. The genes are TRBV20-1 and TRBJ2-3, with 9 nucleotides matching TRBD2. The CDR3 DNA follows: TGCAGTGCTCGAACCCCACTAGCGGGCCGGGGAGATACGCAGTATTTT. This translates into CSARTPLAGRGDTQYF.